A single sample is the source of the 21 T cell receptor beta chains below, sequenced in a study of blood T cell repertoires in COVID-19. The repertoire was sequenced with immunoSEQ multiplex PCR; TCRdb's copy has only in-frame clones and lacks some. This table holds some 170,000 clones, 85% found once. Material: peripheral blood. These TCRs come from an older woman with acute or convalescent COVID-19.

The rearrangement uses TRBV19 and TRBJ2-5, with a weak D call TRBD2 (5 bases). Germline CDR1 is LNHDA and CDR2 is SQIVND (reference sequence). The CDR3 has 15 amino acids. Between the trimmed V and J ends, which lost 3 bases and 4 bases, there was a span of 15 bases. The CDR3 DNA sequence: TGTGCCAGTAGTATGGGGTGGGGTGCGGGAGAGACCCAGTACTTC. Protein product: CASSMGWGAGETQYF.

The gene calls are TRBV19 and TRBJ1-2, with D maybe TRBD1 (5 bases). The CDR3 runs 14 residues. Trimming took off 3 bases at V and 2 bases at J, with 10 bases between the two ends. Looked up from germline, CDR1 is LNHDA and CDR2 is SQIVND (reference sequence). The CDR3 here is CASSIRQRNYGYTF. The CDR3, as DNA: TGTGCCAGTAGTATTCGACAGAGAAACTATGGCTACACCTTC.

The chain has TRBV7-8 and TRBJ2-2; maybe TRBD2 (5 bases). The V end lost 6 bases, the J end lost 7 bases, and 21 bases lay between the germline ends. This CDR3 has 16 residues. CDR1 and CDR2 (germline): SGHVS, FQNEAQ. The CDR3 bases are TGTGCCAGCAGACTTGGACTGCCGGGATTAGGCGGGGAGCTGTTTTTT. The encoded protein is CASRLGLPGLGGELFF.

The chain carries TRBV5-1 and TRBJ2-2; possible D gene TRBD2, 5 bases. The V gene lost 1 base and the J gene lost 6 bases, with 13 bases spanning the gap. The CDR3 has 15 residues. CDR1 and CDR2 from the germline V gene are SGHRS and YFSETQ. The CDR3 nucleotides are TGCGCCAGCAGCTTGTCGAGGGATATAGCCGGGGAGCTGTTTTTT. Protein product: CASSLSRDIAGELFF.

The V gene is TRBV5-1, the J gene TRBJ2-3; 7 nucleotides align to TRBD1. The CDR3 has 15 residues. Germline lookup yields CDR1 SGHRS and CDR2 YFSETQ. V trimming: 7 bases; J trimming: 8 bases; junction bases outside the gene matches: 16. The CDR3: CASRTGTDQRGTQYF. CDR3 nucleotide sequence: TGCGCCAGCCGAACCGGGACAGACCAAAGGGGTACGCAGTATTTT. Full variable domain (rest looked up from reference TRBV5-1 and TRBJ2-3): KAGVTQTPRYLIKTRGQQVTLSCSPISGHRSVSWYQQTPGQGLQFLFEYFSETQRNKGNFPGRFSGRQFSNSRSEMNVSTLELGDSALYLCASRTGTDQRGTQYFGPGTRLTVL.

The chain joins TRBV6-1 to TRBJ1-3; possibly TRBD1 for D (6 bases). V lost 0 bases, J lost 0 bases, and 9 bases lay in between. From germline, CDR1 is MNHNS and CDR2 SASEGT. The CDR3 is 16 amino acids. The CDR3 coding sequence is TGTGCCAGCAGTGAAGCGGGGGCAGCCTCTGGAAACACCATATATTTT. Translation: CASSEAGAASGNTIYF.

The chain links TRBV19 to TRBJ2-3; 9 bases match TRBD2. This CDR3 has 13 amino acids. V was clipped by 8 bases and J by 3 bases; unmatched bases: 3. Germline assignment: CDR1 LNHDA and CDR2 SQIVND (reference sequence). CDR3 protein: CASRLAGTDTQYF. CDR3 nucleotide sequence: TGTGCCAGTCGGCTAGCGGGAACAGATACGCAGTATTTT.

This clone was observed a single time. The chain has TRBV6-6 and TRBJ2-4; 8 nucleotides match TRBD1. Germline V gene sequence: CDR1 MNHNY, CDR2 SVGAGI (reference sequence). J lost 7 bases, V lost 0 bases, and 5 bases had no gene match. CDR3 length: 15 residues. CDR3: CASSYSGTGTNIQYF. The CDR3 DNA sequence: TGTGCCAGCAGTTACTCTGGGACAGGAACGAACATTCAGTACTTC.

The gene calls are TRBV29-1 and TRBJ1-4; maybe TRBD1 (5 bases). V shed 4 bases and J shed 8 bases, with 11 bases lying between them. CDR1 and CDR2 from the germline V gene are SQVTM and ANQGSEA. The CDR3 is 12 amino acids. The CDR3 DNA follows: TGCAGCGTTGCTCACACAGGAGAAAAACTGTTTTTT. It translates to CSVAHTGEKLFF.

In nucleotides, the CDR3 is TGTGCCAGCAACTTACCCGGGACAGGGGGCAATGAGCAGTTCTTC. Translation: CASNLPGTGGNEQFF. V usage is TRBV6-6 and J usage is TRBJ2-1, with 11 bases fitting TRBD1. J was trimmed by 6 bases and V by 7 bases; bases with no gene match: 8. The germline V gene has CDR1 MNHNY and CDR2 SVGAGI (reference sequence). The CDR3 sequence is 15 residues long.

The chain carries TRBV28 and TRBJ1-5; D possibly corresponds to TRBD1 (6 bases). V lost 11 bases to trimming and J lost 2 bases, with 16 bases between them. Germline loops: CDR1 MDHEN, CDR2 SYDVKM. The CDR3 sequence is 14 residues long. The chain's CDR3 is CASGGAGGNQPQHF. The CDR3 bases are TGTGCCTCCGGTGGGGCAGGGGGCAATCAGCCCCAGCATTTT. The full variable domain, with the rest looked up from reference TRBV28 and TRBJ1-5, is DVKVTQSSRYLVKRTGEKVFLECVQDMDHENMFWYRQDPGLGLRLIYFSYDVKMKEKGDIPEGYSVSREKKERFSLILESASTNQTSMYLCASGGAGGNQPQHFGDGTRLSIL.

The J gene is TRBJ1-1, the V gene TRBV5-1, with D tentatively TRBD1 (5 bases). The CDR3 has 13 amino acids. Trimming stripped 4 bases from V and 1 base from J, with 8 bases between. Germline V gene data show CDR1 as SGHRS and CDR2 as YFSETQ. The CDR3 DNA is TGCGCCAGCAGCCCCCAGGGGAACACTGAAGCTTTCTTT. It codes for CASSPQGNTEAFF.

This chain joins TRBV6-2 or TRBV6-3 and TRBJ1-2; TRBD1 agrees at 10 bases. The CDR3 loop spans 16 amino acids. After removal of 0 bases from V and 2 bases from J, the junction contained 3 bases not matched to a gene. Germline-derived CDR1 and CDR2 are MNHEY and SVGEGT. The CDR3 loop is CASSYSWGQGNYGYTF. CDR3 nucleotide sequence: TGTGCCAGCAGTTACTCGTGGGGACAGGGGAACTATGGCTACACCTTC.

The chain recombines TRBV5-1 with TRBJ1-3, with 8 bases that match TRBD1. Germline-derived CDR1 and CDR2 are SGHRS and YFSETQ. The CDR3 runs to 12 residues. V trimming: 4 bases; J trimming: 8 bases; junction bases outside the gene matches: 2. The chain's CDR3 is CASSVTGDTIYF. Written as DNA, the CDR3 is TGCGCCAGCAGCGTGACAGGGGACACCATATATTTT.

This sequence joins TRBV6-1 and TRBJ2-5; 9 nucleotides line up with TRBD1. The V segment lost 2 bases and the J segment 5 bases; nucleotides outside the gene matches: 15. Germline-derived CDR1 and CDR2 are MNHNS and SASEGT. The CDR3 runs 18 residues. CDR3 coding DNA: TGTGCCAGCAGTGAACTGGCGGGACAGGGTCATCGTGTGGAGACCCAGTACTTC. Its translation: CASSELAGQGHRVETQYF.

This clone was found a few times. Other DNA sequences in this sample translate to the same CDR3. This chain links TRBV5-1 with TRBJ2-1, with D possibly being TRBD1 (6 bases). The V end was cut by 0 bases, the J end by 4 bases, with 8 bases between. From germline, CDR1 is SGHRS and CDR2 YFSETQ. The CDR3 contains 14 residues. CDR3 sequence: CASSLGQEYNEQFF. CDR3 nucleotides: TGCGCCAGCAGCTTGGGACAGGAGTACAATGAGCAGTTCTTC.

The V gene is TRBV6-5, the J gene TRBJ1-5, with D possibly matching TRBD1 (5 bases). Trimming removed 6 bases at V and 7 bases at J, with 10 bases between. Per the germline V gene, CDR1 is MNHEY and CDR2 is SVGAGI. The CDR3 spans 12 residues. CDR3 sequence: CASRGGDQPQHF. For the CDR3, the DNA is TGTGCCAGCAGGGGGGGGGACCAGCCCCAGCATTTT.

This chain connects TRBV29-1 to TRBJ2-2, with D perhaps TRBD2 (5 bases). V was pared by 5 bases and J by 8 bases, with 9 bases between. The V gene's germline CDR1 is SQVTM and CDR2 ANQGSEA. The CDR3 is made up of 11 amino acids. The CDR3 nucleotides are TGCAGCGTTCCCTGGGAGGGGGAGCTGTTTTTT. It is translated as CSVPWEGELFF.

This clone was seen only a few times. CDR3 bases: TGTGCCAGCAGCTTACGAGGGGGCCCCGTCCAAACCGGGGAAGCTTTCTTT. It codes for CASSLRGGPVQTGEAFF. The chain recombines TRBV11-2 with TRBJ1-1, with 7 bases fitting TRBD1. The CDR3 contains 17 residues. V was pared by 2 bases and J by 8 bases, with 17 bases of the junction left unmatched. Germline assignment: CDR1 SGHAT and CDR2 FQNNGV.

The chain recombines TRBV3-1 (or the pseudogene TRBV3-2) with TRBJ2-2; D is perhaps TRBD2 (5 bases). From germline, CDR1 is LGHDT and CDR2 YNNKEL (reference sequence). This CDR3 is 13 amino acids long. V was cut by 1 base and J by 7 bases, with 7 bases left in between. CDR3 residues: CASSQGTDGELFF. In DNA form, the CDR3 reads TGTGCCAGCAGCCAAGGGACTGACGGGGAGCTGTTTTTT.

The chain combines TRBV30 with TRBJ1-4; D is unresolved. This CDR3 contains 11 residues. The germline V and J ends were trimmed by 5 bases and 7 bases, with 8 bases remaining between them. CDR1 and CDR2 (germline): GTSNPN, SVGIG (reference sequence). CDR3 sequence: CAWVRGEKLFF. The CDR3 nucleotides are TGTGCCTGGGTCCGGGGTGAAAAACTGTTTTTT.